The present TCR beta chain was sequenced within a study of blood T cell repertoires in COVID-19. Study at large: PBMCs, B-cell-depleted T cells, or T cells were the source of the cDNA or gDNA that made up the material.

V was trimmed by 0 bases and J by 14 bases, leaving 19 bases between them. CDR1 SGHDN and CDR2 FVKESK come from the germline V gene. CDR3 size: 14 residues. Only in-frame clones appear in the TCRdb table, and some are missing; sequencing was by immunoSEQ multiplex PCR. The table lists around 230,000 clones, roughly 88% of them singletons. Individuals drawn from approximately 26 US areas were about 18 to 100 years old. Categorization into cohorts depended on clinical history that participants reported. This clone was detected once. The chain couples TRBV14 to TRBJ1-1, with D possibly TRBD1 on 5 matching bases. This clonotype was obtained from a woman in her thirties or forties with acute COVID-19. Material: PBMCs or T cells enriched from blood (not recorded which). The CDR3 spells CASSQDLTGRGVFF. CDR3 nucleotide sequence: TGTGCCAGCAGCCAAGATCTAACGGGACGCGGGGTATTCTTT. The full variable domain, rest sourced from reference TRBV14 and TRBJ1-1, is EAGVTQFPSHSVIEKGQTVTLRCDPISGHDNLYWYRRVMGKEIKFLLHFVKESKQDESGMPNNRFLAERTGGTYSTLKVQPAELEDSGVYFCASSQDLTGRGVFFGQGTRLTVV.